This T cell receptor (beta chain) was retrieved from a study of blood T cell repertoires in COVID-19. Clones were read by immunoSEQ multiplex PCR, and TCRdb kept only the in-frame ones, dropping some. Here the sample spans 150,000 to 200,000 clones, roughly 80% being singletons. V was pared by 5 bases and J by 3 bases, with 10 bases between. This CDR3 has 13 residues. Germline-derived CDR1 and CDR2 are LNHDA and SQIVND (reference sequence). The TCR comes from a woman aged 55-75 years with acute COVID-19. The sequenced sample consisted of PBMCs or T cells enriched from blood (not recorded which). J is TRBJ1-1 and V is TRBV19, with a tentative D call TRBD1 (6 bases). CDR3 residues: CASSSQGYTEAFF. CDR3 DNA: TGTGCCAGTAGTTCTCAGGGGTACACTGAAGCTTTCTTT.